Shown below are 11 T cell receptor delta chains from a single sample sequenced in a study of gamma-delta chains in newborns, infants, children. TCRdb re-processed the reads using CATT. The sample lists about 6,100 delta-chain clones; 2.6% were seen once. The sequencing input was blood. These receptors came from a child who was a newborn, infant or young child, either healthy, febrile or measles-vaccinated (not recorded which).

This clone was counted only a few times. TCRdb's entry gives the protein of a much larger clone, which mismatches this DNA's translation at residue 16, likely from a read error; the protein reported here is translated from the DNA. The chain couples TRDV2 to TRDJ3; 12 bases align to TRDD3. CDR3 length: 18 amino acids. CDR1 and CDR2 from the germline V gene are GEAIGNYY and EKD. CDR3 protein: CACDILGDTSWDTRQVFF. The CDR3 DNA reads TGTGCCTGTGACATACTGGGGGATACCTCCTGGGACACCCGACAGGTGTTTTTC.

This clone rates as medium-sized (0.01 to 0.1%). This chain connects TRDV2 to TRDJ3; TRDD3 agrees at 9 bases. Germline CDR1 GEAIGNYY, CDR2 EKD. This CDR3 has 19 amino acids. J was trimmed by 0 bases and V by 3 bases; bases with no gene match: 8. CDR3 nucleotides: TGTGCCTGTGACGCCTTACTGGGGGACCGCTCCTGGGACACCCGACAGATGTTTTTC. Its translation is CACDALLGDRSWDTRQMFF.

This clone came up a few times. This CDR3 is also generated by other DNA sequences in the sample. The J gene is TRDJ3, the V gene TRDV2; weak D call: TRDD3 (5 bases). The CDR3 extends over 17 amino acids. Trimming removed 2 bases at V and 2 bases at J, with 12 bases between. In germline, CDR1 is GEAIGNYY, CDR2 EKD. The CDR3 reads CACDIAGGPWDTRQMFF. CDR3 DNA sequence: TGTGCCTGTGACATCGCGGGGGGCCCCTGGGACACCCGACAGATGTTTTTC.

Comments on this clone: Since a far larger clone is one base different, this is likely a read error. The same CDR3 is also encoded by other DNA sequences in this sample. This chain links TRDV2 with TRDJ2; 12 nucleotides align to TRDD3. The CDR3 is 16 amino acids. CDR1 is GEAIGNYY and CDR2 is EKD in the germline V gene. The CDR3 here is CACDVLGDTLTAQLFF. Written as DNA, the CDR3 is TGTGCCTGTGACGTACTGGGGGATACTTTGACAGCGCAACTCTTCTTT.

This clone was seen a few times. One end of the junction varies from germline; a read error may be responsible. J is TRDJ3 and V is TRDV2; 7 bases match TRDD3. The length of the CDR3 is 18 residues. Germline CDR1 reads GEAIGNYY; CDR2 reads EKD. CDR3 in DNA: TGTGCCTGTGTCACGGCTGGGGGTAACTCCTGGGACACCCGACAGACGTTTTTC. Amino acids: CACVTAGGNSWDTRQTFF.

The table lists this clone with a few counts. The sample contains more than one DNA sequence encoding this CDR3. The J gene is TRDJ3, the V gene TRDV2; 13 bases agree with TRDD3. The CDR3 has 19 amino acids. V dropped 0 bases and J dropped 2; count of bases not matched to a gene: 3. Germline CDR1 is GEAIGNYY and CDR2 is EKD. The CDR3 protein is CACDTVLGDTTWDTRQMFF. The CDR3, as DNA: TGTGCCTGTGACACCGTACTGGGGGATACGACCTGGGACACCCGACAGATGTTTTTC.

Comment on this clone: At residue 9, the translated DNA and the protein in TCRdb do not agree; the protein given here is derived from the DNA. The chain couples TRDV2 to TRDJ3, with 10 bases aligning to TRDD3. Germline V lookup: CDR1 GEAIGNYY, CDR2 EKD. V was pared by 1 base and J by 1 base, with 3 bases of the junction left unmatched. The CDR3 consists of 18 residues. The CDR3 region has the DNA TGTGCCTGTGACACTGGGGGATACCAATCCTGGGACACCCGACAGATGTTTTTC. It encodes CACDTGGYQSWDTRQMFF.

With regard to this clone: This DNA's translation and the protein TCRdb lists, from a much larger clone, do not match at residue 4, likely due to a read error; the protein shown is translated from the DNA. The rearrangement joins TRDV2 to TRDJ2; 9 bases align to TRDD3. Germline CDR1 GEAIGNYY, CDR2 EKD. The CDR3 extends over 16 amino acids. CDR3: CACGTVGDTLTAQLFF. DNA for the CDR3: TGTGCCTGTGGCACCGTGGGGGATACTTTGACAGCACAACTCTTCTTT.

This chain connects TRDV2 to TRDJ2; 13 positions agree with TRDD3. The trim removed 3 bases at V and 4 bases at J, leaving 10 bases unmatched. The CDR3 sequence is 18 residues long. The germline CDR1 and CDR2 sequences are GEAIGNYY and EKD. This CDR3 is CACDYVLGDTRATAQLFF. The CDR3 DNA sequence: TGTGCCTGTGACTATGTACTGGGGGATACGCGGGCGACAGCACAACTCTTCTTT.

In this sample, this clone turned up a few times. This clone may be a read error of a much larger clone one base away. Additional DNA sequences in this sample encode the identical CDR3. CDR3 protein: CACDRILGDTWDTRQMFF. In nucleotides, the CDR3 is TGTGCCTGCGACAGAATACTGGGGGATACCTGGGACACCCGACAGATGTTTTTC. The chain employs TRDV2 and TRDJ3; 11 nucleotides line up with TRDD3. CDR1 and CDR2 (germline): GEAIGNYY, EKD. This CDR3 contains 18 residues.

With respect to this clone: A far larger clone is a single base away, which makes a read error likely. The sample carries other DNA sequences with the same CDR3. The chain employs TRDV2 and TRDJ1; TRDD3 agrees at 7 bases. The CDR3 is 13 residues long. CDR1 and CDR2 from the germline V gene are GEAIGNYY and EKD. The CDR3 DNA sequence: TGCGCCTGTGACACCTGGGGATACGATAAACTCATCTTT. Translated, it gives CACDTWGYDKLIF.